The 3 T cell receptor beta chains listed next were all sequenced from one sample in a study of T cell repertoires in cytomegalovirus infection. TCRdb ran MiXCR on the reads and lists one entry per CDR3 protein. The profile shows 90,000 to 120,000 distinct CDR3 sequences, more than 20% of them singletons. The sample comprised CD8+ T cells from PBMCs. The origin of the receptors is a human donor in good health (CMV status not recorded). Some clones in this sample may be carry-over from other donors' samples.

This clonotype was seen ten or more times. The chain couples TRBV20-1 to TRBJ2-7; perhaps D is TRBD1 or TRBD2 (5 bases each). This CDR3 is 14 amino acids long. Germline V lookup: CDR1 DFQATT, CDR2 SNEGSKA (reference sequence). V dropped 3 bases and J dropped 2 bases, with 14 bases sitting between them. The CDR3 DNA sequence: TGCAGTGCTAGGGGGGTAGCGCATACCTACGAGCAGTACTTC. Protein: CSARGVAHTYEQYF.

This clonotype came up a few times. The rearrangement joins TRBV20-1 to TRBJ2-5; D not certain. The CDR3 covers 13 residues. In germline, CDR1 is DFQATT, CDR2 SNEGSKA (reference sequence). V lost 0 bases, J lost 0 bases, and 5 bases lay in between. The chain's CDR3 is CSARDPYQETQYF. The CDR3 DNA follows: TGCAGTGCTAGAGATCCATACCAAGAGACCCAGTACTTC.

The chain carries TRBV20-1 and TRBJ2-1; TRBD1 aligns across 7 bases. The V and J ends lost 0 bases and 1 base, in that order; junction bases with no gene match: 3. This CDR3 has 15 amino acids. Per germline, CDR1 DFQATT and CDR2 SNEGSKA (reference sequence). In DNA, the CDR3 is TGCAGTGCTAGAGACACAGGGGAGTCCTACAATGAGCAGTTCTTC. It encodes CSARDTGESYNEQFF.